These 18 T cell receptor beta chains were sequenced from one sample in a study of CD8 T cells in cerebrospinal fluid in Alzheimer's disease. TCRdb reprocessed the 10x single-cell sequencing reads, keeping one entry per CDR3 protein, no DNA. This sample's table reports fewer than 1,400 distinct CDR3 sequences. Source material: cerebrospinal fluid. The receptors come from a human donor with mild cognitive impairment.

According to its frequency, this clonotype is large. The chain recombines TRBV3-1 with TRBJ2-1; lacking DNA, the TRBD2 call made by TCRdb goes unchecked. Germline V CDR1 and CDR2: LGHDT, YNNKEL (reference sequence). The CDR3 contains 16 residues. CDR3 residues: CASNPSGAGTNNEQFF.

This clonotype counts as medium-sized by frequency. The rearrangement uses TRBV6-4 and TRBJ2-3; TCRdb reports TRBD2, a call that lacks DNA to check it against. CDR3 length equals 16 residues. Germline V gene lookup returns CDR1 MRHNA and CDR2 SNTAGT. The CDR3 spells CASSDEASGATDTQYF.

This clonotype ranks as large (0.1 to 1%) in terms of frequency. The CDR3 loop reads CASSHPLQGRGYTF. The rearrangement uses TRBV3-1 and TRBJ1-2. From germline, CDR1 is LGHDT and CDR2 YNNKEL (reference sequence). CDR3 size: 14 residues. The full variable domain, rest sourced from reference TRBV3-1 and TRBJ1-2, is DTAVSQTPKYLVTQMGNDKSIKCEQNLGHDTMYWYKQDSKKFLKIMFSYNNKELIINETVPNRFSPKSPDKAHLNLHINSLELGDSAVYFCASSHPLQGRGYTFGSGTRLTVV.

Judged by frequency, this clonotype is medium-sized. CDR3 region: CASNFGGGDYEQYF. This chain joins TRBV2 and TRBJ2-7; there is no DNA to check the TCRdb D call of TRBD1. The CDR3 is made up of 14 amino acids. The germline gives CDR1 SNHLY, CDR2 FYNNEI. The full variable domain, completed using reference TRBV2 and TRBJ2-7, is EPEVTQTPSHQVTQMGQEVILRCVPISNHLYFYWYRQILGQKVEFLVSFYNNEISEKSEIFDDQFSVERPDGSNFTLKIRSTKLEDSAMYFCASNFGGGDYEQYFGPGTRLTVT.

This clonotype is called medium-sized based on its frequency. This chain uses TRBV24-1 with TRBJ2-1; without DNA, the TCRdb call of TRBD1 cannot be checked. The CDR3 spans 17 residues. Germline values: CDR1 KGHDR, CDR2 SFDVKD. The CDR3 here is CATSDSRTGKNYNEQFF.

According to its frequency, this clonotype is large. The chain joins TRBV9 to TRBJ1-6. The CDR3 is 13 amino acids. CDR1 is SGDLS, CDR2 YYNGEE, per germline. The CDR3 spells CASSVVANSPLHF.

This clonotype is deemed large (0.1 to 1%) by its frequency. The V gene is TRBV28, the J gene TRBJ2-2; TCRdb picks TRBD1, but there is no DNA to check that call. The CDR3 extends over 15 amino acids. Germline V CDR1 and CDR2: MDHEN, SYDVKM. The CDR3 sequence: CASSLGDRATGELFF.

In terms of frequency, this clonotype is large. The genes are TRBV7-2 and TRBJ2-4; the TRBD1 assignment by TCRdb is unverifiable without DNA. The CDR3 spans 18 residues. Looked up from germline, CDR1 is SGHTA and CDR2 is FQGNSA. The CDR3 region is CASSLWSLGQGGKNIQYF.

This clonotype is called medium-sized (0.01 to 0.1%) based on its frequency. The chain links TRBV10-3 to TRBJ1-5. The length of the CDR3 is 13 residues. The germline CDR1 and CDR2 sequences are ENHRY and SYGVKD. CDR3 sequence: CARREGLDQPQHF.

Frequency places this clonotype as large. This chain links TRBV6-6 with TRBJ2-2; TCRdb's D call, TRBD1, is unchecked because there is no DNA. Germline CDR1 and CDR2: MNHNY and SVGAGI (reference sequence). CDR3 length: 13 residues. Here the CDR3 reads CASSYAPTGELFF.

Its frequency marks this clonotype as large (0.1 to 1%). V gene TRBV28 combines with J gene TRBJ2-5; TCRdb's D call of TRBD2 is untestable without DNA. Germline V gene sequence: CDR1 MDHEN, CDR2 SYDVKM. This CDR3 has 15 amino acids. The CDR3: CASSLTGGGQETQYF.

Frequency places this clonotype as large (0.1 to 1%). This chain joins TRBV7-2 and TRBJ1-6; the TRBD1 assignment by TCRdb is unverifiable without DNA. Germline CDR1 SGHTA, CDR2 FQGNSA. This CDR3 comprises 13 residues. The chain's CDR3 is CASSAQGDSPLHF.

This clonotype is called large based on its frequency. J is TRBJ2-1 and V is TRBV7-6. The germline CDR1 and CDR2 sequences are SGHVS and FNYEAQ. There are 15 residues in the CDR3. The CDR3 loop reads CASSLDESSYNEQFF.

Measured by frequency, this clonotype is large. This rearrangement joins TRBV9 to TRBJ1-3. There are 14 residues in the CDR3. CDR1 SGDLS and CDR2 YYNGEE come from the germline V gene. The chain's CDR3 is CASTGTSSGNTIYF. The entire variable domain, with the rest obtained from reference TRBV9 and TRBJ1-3, is as follows: DSGVTQTPKHLITATGQRVTLRCSPRSGDLSVYWYQQSLDQGLQFLIQYYNGEERAKGNILERFSAQQFPDLHSELNLSSLELGDSALYFCASTGTSSGNTIYFGEGSWLTVV.

This clonotype shows up as medium-sized (0.01 to 0.1%) by frequency. The chain recombines TRBV3-1 with TRBJ1-1. The CDR3 is made up of 11 amino acids. The V gene's germline CDR1 is LGHDT and CDR2 YNNKEL (reference sequence). CDR3 sequence: CASSQSKEAFF.

Frequency places this clonotype as medium-sized. The V gene is TRBV7-8, the J gene TRBJ2-6. The CDR3 sequence is 15 residues long. Germline CDR1 SGHVS, CDR2 FQNEAQ. The CDR3 sequence: CASSITATGANVLTF.

This clonotype counts as large by frequency. V is TRBV4-1 and J is TRBJ2-7; the TRBD2 assignment by TCRdb is unverifiable without DNA. This CDR3 has 16 residues. Germline loops: CDR1 MGHRA, CDR2 YSYEKL. The CDR3 loop is CASSSRLAGGTYEQYF.

In terms of frequency, this clonotype is medium-sized. The chain uses TRBV6-1 and TRBJ1-2; the D call from TCRdb, TRBD1, cannot be confirmed without DNA. CDR3 size: 15 residues. Germline V CDR1 and CDR2: MNHNS, SASEGT. The CDR3 here is CASEHDPGTVYGYTF.